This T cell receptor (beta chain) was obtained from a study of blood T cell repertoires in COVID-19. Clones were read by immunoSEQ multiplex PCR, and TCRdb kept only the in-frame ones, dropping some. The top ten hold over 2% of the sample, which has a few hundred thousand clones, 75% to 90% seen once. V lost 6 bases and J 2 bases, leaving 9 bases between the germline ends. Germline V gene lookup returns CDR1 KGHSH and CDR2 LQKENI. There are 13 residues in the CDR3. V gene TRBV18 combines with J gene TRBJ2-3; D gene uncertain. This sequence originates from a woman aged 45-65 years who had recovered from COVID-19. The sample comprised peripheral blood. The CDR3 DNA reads TGTGCCAGCTCTCAACAGCACACAGATACGCAGTATTTT. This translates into CASSQQHTDTQYF.